Presented here are 3 T cell receptor beta chains from one specimen sequenced in a study of cytomegalovirus exposure and HLA in healthy donors. Both 60 Vbeta primers and 13 Jbeta primers went into the PCR. The protocol was immunoSEQ multiplex PCR, while the TCRdb copy is restricted to in-frame clones and leaves out a portion. The sample holds under 200,000 clones, roughly 85% seen once. The specimen sequenced was PBMCs. The receptor source for this set is a man younger than 35 in good health and CMV-seropositive.

In its sample, this clone was seen a few times. The gene calls are TRBV27 and TRBJ2-2, with 10 bases identical to TRBD2. Per germline, CDR1 MNHEY and CDR2 SMNVEV (reference sequence). CDR3 length: 17 residues. The V and J ends lost 6 bases and 4 bases, in that order; junction bases with no gene match: 11. CDR3 in DNA: TGTGCCAGCAGCCCCCGACCGGGACTAGCGAGCACCGGGGAGCTGTTTTTT. It yields the protein CASSPRPGLASTGELFF.

The chain links TRBV2 to TRBJ2-5, with D possibly TRBD2 on 6 matching bases. The CDR3 runs to 12 residues. V dropped 3 bases and J dropped 10 bases, with 12 bases sitting between them. Looked up from germline, CDR1 is SNHLY and CDR2 is FYNNEI. Here the CDR3 reads CASSDPAGLQYF. The DNA of the CDR3 is TGTGCCAGCAGTGATCCCGCGGGGCTCCAGTACTTC.

The sample holds a few counts of this clone. V gene TRBV2 combines with J gene TRBJ1-1; 10 bases are a match to TRBD1. This CDR3 has 13 residues. CDR1 and CDR2 from the germline V gene are SNHLY and FYNNEI. V lost 6 bases, J lost 10 bases, and 8 bases stayed unmatched. The CDR3 DNA reads as TGTGCCAGCAGAGCCGGGACAGGGGAGAGAGCTTTCTTT. Residues: CASRAGTGERAFF.